The present TCR beta chain was sequenced within a study of OX40 agonist ivuxolimab in advanced cancers. As for the study in general: At 0.01 to 10 mg/kg, ivuxolimab was administered intravenously to patients every 2 weeks. The group had a mean age of about 64 years, ranged from 23 to 79, and was 82.7% male.

Here immunoSEQ multiplex PCR was the method, and the copy in TCRdb shows in-frame clones only, minus some. The data hold roughly 92,000 clones, with approximately 92% observed a single time. Trimming took off 7 bases at V and 4 bases at J, with 10 bases between the two ends. Germline V gene lookup returns CDR1 MNHNY and CDR2 SVGAGI (reference sequence). The CDR3 totals 13 residues. This clone was seen once. The sequenced sample was CD4+ or CD8+ T cells sorted from blood, obtained in a trial of the OX40 agonist ivuxolimab. This clonotype was obtained from an adult with an advanced solid tumor such as melanoma, head and neck, liver or kidney cancer. The rearrangement joins TRBV6-6 to TRBJ2-2; D remains ambiguous. The CDR3 region has the DNA TGTGCCAGCACCTCGGGTGCCACCGGGGAGCTGTTTTTT. It specifies CASTSGATGELFF.